This paragraph covers one T cell receptor (beta chain) sequence. As yet, its antigen is unknown. The length of the CDR3 is 16 residues. Germline-derived CDR1 and CDR2 are SGHDN and FVKESK. The V gene lost 4 bases and the J gene lost 3 bases, with 19 bases spanning the gap. Running of the assay took place at deep level. Assay: immunoSEQ multiplex PCR; the TCRdb copy retains only in-frame clones and omits some. The data contain roughly 600,000 clones, roughly 98% of them seen just once; the ten biggest clones take up 0.3%. This entry comes from a study of shared clonotypes between healthy human individuals. Across the study: Per donor, three plates held CD4 naive cells, three held CD4 memory, two held CD8 naive and one held CD8 memory.

Study-level results: Lower generation probabilities were found for non-shared clonotypes than for those shared by all four donors.

Naive CD8 cells lacked CD45RO and underwent positive selection for CCR7, leaving out terminally differentiated effector memory CD45RA+ cells. This chain joins TRBV14 and TRBJ2-7, with D perhaps given as TRBD1 or TRBD2 (5 bases each). Source material: naive CD8+ T cells sorted from blood. The sequence came from a man aged 25 to 40 in good health. CDR3 region: CASSPEPWETDYEQYF. In DNA, the CDR3 is TGTGCCAGCAGCCCCGAGCCATGGGAGACAGACTACGAGCAGTACTTC.